The clone carrying this TCR beta chain was picked up a small number of times. Its matching antigen is unknown. This sample is part of a study of regulatory T cells in long-lasting Graves disease. For the study at large: In persistent Graves' disease, antithyroid drugs had been taken for over 5 years and TSH receptor antibodies stayed positive. Study results and caveats: Gene preferences differed: TRBV28, TRBJ1-2, TRBJ2-5 in persistent cases. Those with persistent Graves' had less TCR diversity than newly diagnosed patients.

Stated time point: persistent/refractory GD, antithyroid drugs over 5 years with positive TRAb. Generation of the TCR library employed RNA extracted from PBMCs. CDR3-region Arm-PCR and iRepertoire HTBI primers produced the TCR beta libraries. Via MiXCR, TCRdb re-called the multiplex PCR reads, giving one row per CDR3 protein. The table lists roughly 700,000 distinct CDR3 sequences, approximately 29% of them singletons. The CDR3 is 14 residues long. Deletions cut 8 bases from V and 3 bases from J, with 17 bases between. Germline lookup yields CDR1 SNHLY and CDR2 FYNNEI. This clonotype was obtained from a female donor with Graves disease. The sequencing used peripheral blood mononuclear cells (PBMCs), collected when the disease was refractory, from a patient treated with antithyroid drugs. This rearrangement joins TRBV2 to TRBJ2-7; weak D call: TRBD2 (6 bases). The CDR3 is CASSPIGGSYEQYF. The DNA for the CDR3 is TGTGCCAGCTCTCCCATTGGGGGGAGCTACGAGCAGTACTTC.